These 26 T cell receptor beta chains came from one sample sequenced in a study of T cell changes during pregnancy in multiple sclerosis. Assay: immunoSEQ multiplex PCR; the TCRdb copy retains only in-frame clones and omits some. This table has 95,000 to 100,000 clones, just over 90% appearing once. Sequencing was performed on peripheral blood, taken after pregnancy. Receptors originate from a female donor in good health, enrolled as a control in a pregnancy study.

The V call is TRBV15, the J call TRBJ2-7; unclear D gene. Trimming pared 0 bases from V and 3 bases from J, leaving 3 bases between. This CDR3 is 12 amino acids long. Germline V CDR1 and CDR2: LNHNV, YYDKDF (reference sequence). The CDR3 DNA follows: TGTGCCACCAGCAGAGACGGCTACGAGCAGTACTTC. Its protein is CATSRDGYEQYF.

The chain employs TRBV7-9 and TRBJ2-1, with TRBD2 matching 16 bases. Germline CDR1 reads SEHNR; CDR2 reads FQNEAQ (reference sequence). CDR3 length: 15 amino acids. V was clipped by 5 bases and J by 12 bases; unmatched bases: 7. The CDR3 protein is CASSRGLAGGLGQFF. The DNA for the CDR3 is TGTGCCAGCAGCCGGGGACTAGCGGGAGGGTTGGGGCAGTTCTTC. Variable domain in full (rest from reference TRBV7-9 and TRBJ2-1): DTGVSQNPRHKITKRGQNVTFRCDPISEHNRLYWYRQTLGQGPEFLTYFQNEAQLEKSRLLSDRFSAERPKGSFSTLEIQRTEQGDSAMYLCASSRGLAGGLGQFFGPGTRLTVL.

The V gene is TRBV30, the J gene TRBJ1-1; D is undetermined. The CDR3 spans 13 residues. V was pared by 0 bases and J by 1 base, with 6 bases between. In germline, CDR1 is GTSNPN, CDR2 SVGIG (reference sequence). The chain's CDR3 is CAWSVHRNTEAFF. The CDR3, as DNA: TGTGCCTGGAGTGTACACAGGAACACTGAAGCTTTCTTT. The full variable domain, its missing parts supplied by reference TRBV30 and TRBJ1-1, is SQTIHQWPATLVQPVGSPLSLECTVEGTSNPNLYWYRQAAGRGLQLLFYSVGIGQISSEVPQNLSASRPQDRQFILSSKKLLLSDSGFYLCAWSVHRNTEAFFGQGTRLTVV.

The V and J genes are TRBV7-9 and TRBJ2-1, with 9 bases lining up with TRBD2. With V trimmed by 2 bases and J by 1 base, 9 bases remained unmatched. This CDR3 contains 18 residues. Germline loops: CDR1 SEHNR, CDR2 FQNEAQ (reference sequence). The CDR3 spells CASSLIRRGGKSYNEQFF. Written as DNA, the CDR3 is TGTGCCAGCAGCTTAATTCGGCGGGGGGGTAAGTCCTACAATGAGCAGTTCTTC.

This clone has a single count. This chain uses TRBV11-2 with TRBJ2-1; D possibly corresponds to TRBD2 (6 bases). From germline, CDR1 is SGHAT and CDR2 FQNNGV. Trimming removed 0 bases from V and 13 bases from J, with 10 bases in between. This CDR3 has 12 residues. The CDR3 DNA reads TGTGCCAGCAGCTTAGATCGCGGGGAACAGTTCTTC. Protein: CASSLDRGEQFF.

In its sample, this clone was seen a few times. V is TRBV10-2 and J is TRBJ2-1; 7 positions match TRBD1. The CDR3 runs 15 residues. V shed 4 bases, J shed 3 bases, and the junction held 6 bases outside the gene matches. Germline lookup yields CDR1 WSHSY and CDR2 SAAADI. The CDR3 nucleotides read TGCGCCAGCAGTGTGGTGCAGGGGGACTACAATGAGCAGTTCTTC. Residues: CASSVVQGDYNEQFF.

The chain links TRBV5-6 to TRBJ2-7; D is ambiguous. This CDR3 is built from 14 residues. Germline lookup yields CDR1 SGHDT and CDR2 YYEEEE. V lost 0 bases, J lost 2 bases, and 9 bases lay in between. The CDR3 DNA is TGTGCCAGCAGCTTGGGGAACCGGGCCTACGAGCAGTACTTC. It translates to CASSLGNRAYEQYF.

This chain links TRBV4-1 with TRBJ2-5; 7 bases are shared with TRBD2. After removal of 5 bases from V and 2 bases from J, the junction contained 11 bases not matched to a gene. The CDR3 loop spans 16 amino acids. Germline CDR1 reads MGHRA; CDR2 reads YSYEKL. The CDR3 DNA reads TGCGCCAGCAGCTCAGAGCTCCTAGCGGTTCAAGAGACCCAGTACTTC. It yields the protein CASSSELLAVQETQYF.

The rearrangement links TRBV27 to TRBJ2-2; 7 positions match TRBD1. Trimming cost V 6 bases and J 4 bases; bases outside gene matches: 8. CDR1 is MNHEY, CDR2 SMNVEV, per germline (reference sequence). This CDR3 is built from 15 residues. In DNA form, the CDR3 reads TGTGCCAGCAGCAAGACAGGGTGGGTCACCGGGGAGCTGTTTTTT. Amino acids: CASSKTGWVTGELFF.

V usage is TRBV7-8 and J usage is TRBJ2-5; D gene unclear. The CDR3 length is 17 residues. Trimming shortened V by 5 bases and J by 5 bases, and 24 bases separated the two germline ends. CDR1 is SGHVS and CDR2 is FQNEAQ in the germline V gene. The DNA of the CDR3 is TGTGCCAGCAGCCGCTGGTCCGGCTGGGTAGCCGGGGAGACCCAGTACTTC. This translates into CASSRWSGWVAGETQYF.

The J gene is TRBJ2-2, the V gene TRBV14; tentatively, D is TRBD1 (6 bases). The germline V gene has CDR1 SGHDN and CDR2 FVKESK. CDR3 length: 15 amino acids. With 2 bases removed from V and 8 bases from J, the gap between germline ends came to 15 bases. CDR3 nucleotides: TGTGCCAGCAGCCAACCTCTAAAGGGGGTGGGGGAGCTGTTTTTT. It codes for CASSQPLKGVGELFF.

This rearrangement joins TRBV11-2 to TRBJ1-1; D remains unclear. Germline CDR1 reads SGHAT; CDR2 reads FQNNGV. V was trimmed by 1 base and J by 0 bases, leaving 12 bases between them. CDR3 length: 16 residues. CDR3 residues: CASSLVLGGMNTEAFF. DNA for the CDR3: TGTGCCAGCAGCTTAGTTCTGGGAGGGATGAACACTGAAGCTTTCTTT.

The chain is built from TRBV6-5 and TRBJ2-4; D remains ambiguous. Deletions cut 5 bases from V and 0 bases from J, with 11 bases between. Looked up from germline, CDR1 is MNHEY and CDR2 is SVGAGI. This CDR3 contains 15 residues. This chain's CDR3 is CASSISRLAKNIQYF. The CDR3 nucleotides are TGTGCCAGCAGTATTAGTCGTTTAGCCAAAAACATTCAGTACTTC.

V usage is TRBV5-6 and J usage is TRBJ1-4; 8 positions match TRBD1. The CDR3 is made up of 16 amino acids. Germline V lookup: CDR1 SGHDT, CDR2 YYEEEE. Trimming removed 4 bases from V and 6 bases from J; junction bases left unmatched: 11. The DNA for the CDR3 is TGTGCCAGCAGCCATCCCGGGACAGGCCGCGATGAAAAACTGTTTTTT. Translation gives CASSHPGTGRDEKLFF.

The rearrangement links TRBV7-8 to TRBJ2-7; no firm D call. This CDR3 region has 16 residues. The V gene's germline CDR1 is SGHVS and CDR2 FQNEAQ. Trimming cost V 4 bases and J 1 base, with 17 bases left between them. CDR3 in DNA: TGTGCCAGCAGCTCCCCCTACCGCACTTCTTCCTACGAGCAGTACTTC. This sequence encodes CASSSPYRTSSYEQYF. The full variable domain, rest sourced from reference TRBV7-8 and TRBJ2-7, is GAGVSQSPRYKVAKRGQDVALRCDPISGHVSLFWYQQALGQGPEFLTYFQNEAQLDKSGLPSDRFFAERPEGSVSTLKIQRTQQEDSAVYLCASSSPYRTSSYEQYFGPGTRLTVT.

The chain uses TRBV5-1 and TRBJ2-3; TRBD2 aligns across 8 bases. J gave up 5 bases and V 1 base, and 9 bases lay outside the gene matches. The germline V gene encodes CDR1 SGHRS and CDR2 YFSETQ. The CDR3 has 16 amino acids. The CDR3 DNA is TGCGCCAGCAGCTTGTATCTCCGGGGGGGCGTAGATACGCAGTATTTT. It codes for CASSLYLRGGVDTQYF.

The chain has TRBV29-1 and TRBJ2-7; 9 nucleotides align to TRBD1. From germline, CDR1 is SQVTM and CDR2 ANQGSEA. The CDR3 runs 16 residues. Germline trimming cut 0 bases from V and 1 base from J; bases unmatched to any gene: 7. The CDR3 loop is CSVEELGGQGSYEQYF. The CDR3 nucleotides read TGCAGCGTTGAAGAACTAGGGGGACAGGGTTCCTACGAGCAGTACTTC.

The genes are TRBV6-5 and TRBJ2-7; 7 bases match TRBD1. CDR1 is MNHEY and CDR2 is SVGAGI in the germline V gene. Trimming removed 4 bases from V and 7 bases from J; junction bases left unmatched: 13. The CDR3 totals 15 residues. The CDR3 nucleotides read TGTGCCAGCAGTTCACTCGGGGACAGTCTAGGGGAGCAGTACTTC. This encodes CASSSLGDSLGEQYF.

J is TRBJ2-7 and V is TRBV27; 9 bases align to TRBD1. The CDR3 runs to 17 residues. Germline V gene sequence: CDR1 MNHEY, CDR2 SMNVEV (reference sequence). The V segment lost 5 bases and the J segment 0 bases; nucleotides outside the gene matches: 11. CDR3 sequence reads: CASSRDRVGASSYEQYF. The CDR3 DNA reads TGTGCCAGCAGTCGGGACAGGGTAGGGGCGAGCTCCTACGAGCAGTACTTC.

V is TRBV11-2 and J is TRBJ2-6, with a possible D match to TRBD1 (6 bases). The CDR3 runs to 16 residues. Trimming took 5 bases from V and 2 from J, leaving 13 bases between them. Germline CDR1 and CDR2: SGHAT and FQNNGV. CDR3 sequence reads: CASSITGTPGANVLTF. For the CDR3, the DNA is TGTGCCAGCAGCATAACAGGGACCCCTGGGGCCAACGTCCTGACTTTC.

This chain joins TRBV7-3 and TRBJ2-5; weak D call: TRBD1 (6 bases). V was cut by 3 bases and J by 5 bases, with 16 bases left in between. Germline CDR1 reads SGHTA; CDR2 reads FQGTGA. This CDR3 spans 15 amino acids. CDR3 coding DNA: TGTGCCAGCAGCTTGGATCAGGGGAGAGGCGAGACCCAGTACTTC. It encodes CASSLDQGRGETQYF.

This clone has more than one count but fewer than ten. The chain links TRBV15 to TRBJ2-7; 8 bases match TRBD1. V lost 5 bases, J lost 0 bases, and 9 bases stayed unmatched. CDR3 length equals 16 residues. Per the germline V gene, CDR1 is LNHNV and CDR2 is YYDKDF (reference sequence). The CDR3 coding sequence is TGTGCCACCAGCTCCCCTCGGACAGGGCGCTCCTACGAGCAGTACTTC. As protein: CATSSPRTGRSYEQYF.

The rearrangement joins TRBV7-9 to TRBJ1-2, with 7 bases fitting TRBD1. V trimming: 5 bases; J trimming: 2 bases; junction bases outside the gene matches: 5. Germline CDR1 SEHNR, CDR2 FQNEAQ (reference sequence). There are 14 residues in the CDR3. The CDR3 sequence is CASSVGQLNYGYTF. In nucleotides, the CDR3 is TGTGCCAGCAGCGTGGGACAGCTAAACTATGGCTACACCTTC.

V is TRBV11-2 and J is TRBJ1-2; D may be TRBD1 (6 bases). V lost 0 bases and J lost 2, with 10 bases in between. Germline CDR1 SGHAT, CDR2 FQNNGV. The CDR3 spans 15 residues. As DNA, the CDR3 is TGTGCCAGCAGCTTAGAAGCAGGGGTAAACTATGGCTACACCTTC. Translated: CASSLEAGVNYGYTF.

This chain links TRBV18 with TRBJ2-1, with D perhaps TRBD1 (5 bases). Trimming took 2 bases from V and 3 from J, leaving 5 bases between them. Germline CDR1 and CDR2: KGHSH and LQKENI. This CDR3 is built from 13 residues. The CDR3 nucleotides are TGTGCCAGCTCACCAGACAGCTACAATGAGCAGTTCTTC. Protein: CASSPDSYNEQFF.

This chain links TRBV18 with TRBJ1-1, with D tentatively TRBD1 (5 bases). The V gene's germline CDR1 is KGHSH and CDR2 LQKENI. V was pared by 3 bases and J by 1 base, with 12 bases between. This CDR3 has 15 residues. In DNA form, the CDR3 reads TGTGCCAGCTCACCTTCCGTTACAGGGAACACTGAAGCTTTCTTT. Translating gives CASSPSVTGNTEAFF.